These 8 T cell receptor beta chains were all obtained from the same sample, sequenced in a study of OX40 agonist ivuxolimab in advanced cancers. Profiling relied on immunoSEQ multiplex PCR, and the TCRdb table lists in-frame clones only, not all of them. The sample lists 65,000 or so clones, about nine tenths occurring once. The material sequenced was CD4+ or CD8+ T cells sorted from blood, taken in a trial of the OX40 agonist ivuxolimab. The source of these receptors is an adult with an advanced solid tumor such as melanoma, head and neck, liver or kidney cancer.

J is TRBJ1-6 and V is TRBV28; D remains ambiguous. The germline gives CDR1 MDHEN, CDR2 SYDVKM. The germline V and J ends were trimmed by 9 bases and 5 bases, with 11 bases remaining between them. The CDR3 is 13 residues long. The CDR3 here is CASVTQHNSPLHF. The CDR3 DNA reads as TGTGCCAGTGTCACACAACATAATTCACCCCTCCACTTT.

This chain links TRBV2 with TRBJ1-5, with D uncertain. Trimming removed 7 bases at V and 4 bases at J, with 14 bases between. CDR3 size: 14 residues. Germline CDR1 reads SNHLY; CDR2 reads FYNNEI. CDR3 protein: CASMMSDGNQPQHF. In DNA, the CDR3 is TGTGCCAGCATGATGTCGGACGGGAATCAGCCCCAGCATTTT.

This chain joins TRBV5-5 and TRBJ2-5, with D possibly being TRBD2 (5 bases). Trimming shortened V by 3 bases and J by 2 bases, and 14 bases separated the two germline ends. The germline CDR1 and CDR2 sequences are SGHKS and YYEKEE (reference sequence). The CDR3 consists of 15 residues. CDR3 DNA sequence: TGTGCCAGCAGCTCCCCGCCCGGGGTTCAAGAGACCCAGTACTTC. Encoded protein: CASSSPPGVQETQYF.

This clone was observed a single time. Other DNA sequences in this specimen translate into the identical CDR3. The rearrangement links TRBV18 to TRBJ2-7; unclear D gene. Germline-derived CDR1 and CDR2 are KGHSH and LQKENI. V shed 1 base and J shed 4 bases, with 5 bases lying between them. The length of the CDR3 is 12 residues. The CDR3 spells CASSPLGYEQYF. In DNA form, the CDR3 reads TGTGCCAGCTCACCACTGGGATACGAGCAGTACTTC.

Here the CDR3 reads CASSVLSQAPNGYTF. The CDR3 DNA reads as TGTGCCAGCAGTGTTCTGAGTCAGGCCCCCAATGGCTACACCTTC. The chain uses TRBV2 and TRBJ1-2; D not resolved. The germline V and J ends were trimmed by 4 bases and 6 bases, with 18 bases remaining between them. The length of the CDR3 is 15 residues. The germline CDR1 and CDR2 sequences are SNHLY and FYNNEI.

The rearrangement links TRBV5-1 to TRBJ2-3, with a tentative D call TRBD1 (5 bases). Germline V lookup: CDR1 SGHRS, CDR2 YFSETQ. Deletions cut 0 bases from V and 0 bases from J, with 8 bases between. The CDR3 consists of 15 residues. CDR3 bases: TGCGCCAGCAGCTTGGGCAGGGCGAGCACAGATACGCAGTATTTT. Translating it yields CASSLGRASTDTQYF.

V is TRBV19 and J is TRBJ2-7; possibly TRBD1 or TRBD2 for D (5 bases each). The CDR3 spans 15 residues. CDR1 is LNHDA, CDR2 SQIVND, per germline (reference sequence). V was cut by 3 bases and J by 5 bases, with 17 bases left in between. CDR3 in amino acids: CASSIQGREWDEQYF. The CDR3 nucleotides read TGTGCCAGTAGTATTCAGGGACGCGAGTGGGACGAGCAGTACTTC.

The chain is built from TRBV5-4 and TRBJ1-4; TRBD1 matches 9 bases. There are 13 residues in the CDR3. V lost 4 bases, J lost 8 bases, and 3 bases stayed unmatched. Germline V CDR1 and CDR2: SGHNT, YYREEE (reference sequence). CDR3 coding DNA: TGTGCCAGCAGCCGGGACAGGGACGAAAAACTGTTTTTT. It encodes CASSRDRDEKLFF.